The T cell receptor beta chain described here comes from a study of CD8 T cells in Susac syndrome. Regarding the study as a whole: Susac-specific public clones were found in total CD8+ and CD8+ TEMRA repertoires, numbering some 15 and five, respectively. Susac CD8+ cells expanded clonally the most in TEMRA cells and in active patients.

Random hexamers were used to reverse transcribe an amount of roughly 0.5 to 1 ug RNA. Coverage of TCR beta CDR3 amplification by immunoSEQ multiplex PCR extended to 54 Vbeta and 13 Jbeta. From the immunoSEQ multiplex PCR reads, TCRdb called clonotypes with MiXCR, one entry per CDR3 protein. The repertoire holds some 96,000 distinct CDR3 sequences, with approximately 95% as singletons. As concerns this clonotype: Its antigen is currently unknown.

Sequences were obtained from CD8+ T cells from PBMCs. The sequence derives from a human donor with Susac syndrome.

The CDR3 region has the DNA TGTGCCAGCAGCCAAGACGGGTTGGTCAGCGGGGAGACCTACAATGAGCAGTTCTTC. It is translated as CASSQDGLVSGETYNEQFF. This chain joins TRBV3-1 and TRBJ2-1; 7 nucleotides align to TRBD2. In germline, CDR1 is LGHDT, CDR2 YNNKEL (reference sequence). CDR3 length: 19 residues. V lost 0 bases, J lost 2 bases, and 13 bases stayed unmatched.